This T cell receptor (beta chain) originates from a study of post-analysis software for immune sequencing data. Study-wide results and caveats: There were five or six TRBV segments more frequent in patients than controls, and TRBV5-6, TRBV5-1 and TRBV20-1 were among them. The study found significantly lower normalized Chao1 diversity in multiple sclerosis patients than in controls. Co-batched samples clustered tightly together by F measure.

The V and J ends lost 3 bases and 0 bases, in that order; junction bases with no gene match: 8. Germline V gene data show CDR1 as LNHDA and CDR2 as SQIVND (reference sequence). The length of the CDR3 is 17 residues. Details on this clonotype: The antigen remains unidentified.

Unique molecular identifiers had been added to the TCR beta cDNA libraries. Between about 0.9 and 11 million T cells gave rise to some 520,000 cDNA molecules. TCRdb itself ran the PCR reads through MiXCR, one entry per CDR3 protein. Altogether 180,000 or so distinct CDR3 sequences are present, over 25% being singletons, with the ten largest covering approximately 3.6%. This receptor was taken from a girl aged 2-17 years with multiple sclerosis. The V call is TRBV19, the J call TRBJ1-5; 7 nucleotides match TRBD1. Sequencing was carried out using blood. CDR3 sequence: CASSMGTEQHSNQPQHF. The CDR3, as DNA: TGTGCCAGTAGTATGGGGACAGAACAGCATAGCAATCAGCCCCAGCATTTT.